The entry that follows covers one T cell receptor (beta chain) sequence. This clonotype has a single count. No antigen is known for it. Base qualities are missing; no much larger clone stands one base away. A single read is weak support. The data originate from a study of blood T cells in healthy people across ages (dated by TCRdb to the mid-2010s). Regarding the complete study: In model experiments, template switching captured about one uniquely barcoded TCR beta cDNA molecule for every two T cells. The donors were divided into four age groups: young (average about 15 years), middle-aged (about 40), aged (approximately 62) and long-lived (about 79). To avoid experimental bias, donors of different ages were distributed randomly across sequencing lanes. Using deep sequencing normalized with unique cDNA molecular identifiers, the study measured how TCR beta repertoire diversity changes with age. The study analyzed two additional independent replicas of 1 million unique cDNA reads from the same blood draw for two donors, one aged 18 to 30 and one aged 80 or older. The study at large found these results: Estimates of total diversity based on one million sequenced T cells were considered lower bounds and underestimates. The long-lived group showed more naive CD4+ T cells, fewer expanded clones and increased TCR diversity than the aged group, suggesting age selection. Bulk unsorted PBMC profiling prevented conclusive comparison of naive and antigen-experienced compartments. The percentage of naive T cells measured by flow cytometry correlated strongly with observed TCR beta diversity. As age increased, observed TCR beta diversity per million T cells dropped in a roughly linear way, and a significant reduction was already evident by age about 40. Because donor CMV infection status was unknown, age-related changes in expanded clonotypes were potentially confounded.

Libraries were prepared through 5' RACE. The data were produced on an Illumina HiSeq 2500. The second PCR ran for about 7 to 11 cycles and used a J-beta primer mix along with a sample-barcoded 5' primer. Each TCR beta cDNA molecule received a unique molecular identifier from a template-switch 5' adaptor carrying 12 random nucleotides. At least 2.5 million CDR3-containing paired-end reads were obtained from each sample. All of the RNA was converted into first-strand cDNA using the Mint cDNA synthesis kit, with a TRBC-specific oligonucleotide serving as the primer. All cDNA was treated with uracil-DNA glycosylase and then went through a first 18-cycle PCR with the universal primers M1SS and BC2_uni_R. The paper's processing steps were these. Each sample was normalized by randomly selecting 1 million high-quality reads, each carrying a distinct molecular identifier. Reads sharing molecular identifiers were discarded rather than binned into consensus sequences. MiTCR, with a Q25 quality threshold and the strictest error-elimination algorithm, was used for CDR3 identification, clonotype clustering and error correction. A nonparametric unseen species model with Euler transformation was used to estimate a lower bound on total TCR beta diversity. TCRdb reprocessed the public reads (quality trimming at Q25 with fastp, clone calling with MiXCR) and kept in-frame beta chains. Each CDR3 protein gets just one entry, which takes the most common genes and DNA from the rows behind it. The V and J calls and clone size come from TCRdb's table, not from the authors' own analysis. The sample has about 680,000 distinct CDR3 sequences on record, about half of them singletons. Approximately 32% of the sample comes from the top ten.

Germline trimming: 6 bases from V, 9 bases from J; junction bases outside gene matches: 11. Counted from cysteine to phenylalanine, this CDR3 has 15 amino acids. The only DNA kept is the CDR3, 45 bases in frame from the first base. Looking up the germline V gene (reference sequence) yields CDR1 LNHDA and CDR2 SQIVND. Donors were around 37 systemically healthy Caucasian individuals from Russia aged 6 to 90 years. Each donor gave about 9.7 milliliters of peripheral blood, drawn into EDTA-treated Vacutainer tubes. Ficoll-Paque density-gradient centrifugation was used to isolate PBMCs, with at least 7 million obtained per sample. Total RNA was extracted from PBMCs with Trizol reagent, with at least 6 micrograms obtained per sample. For every donor, flow cytometry on a PBMC aliquot measured the percentage of naive CD45RAhigh/CD27high T cells.

The sequence was collected from a woman aged 55-70 years in good health. The sequence joins TRBV19 to TRBJ2-1, with 10 middle bases fitting TRBD2. Specimen: blood. The CDR3 reads as follows: CASRIGGLAGVEQFF. The DNA sequence reads TGTGCCAGTAGAATCGGGGGGCTAGCGGGAGTTGAGCAGTTCTTC.